The table lists the clone carrying this TCR beta chain with a few counts. The sample originates from a study of T cells in Graves' hyperthyroidism and ophthalmopathy. There are 15 residues in the CDR3. The germline CDR1 and CDR2 sequences are LGHDT and YNNKEL (reference sequence). Trimming took 5 bases from V and 6 from J; bases not matched to a gene: 12. Graves' hyperthyroidism was deemed stable absent ophthalmopathy progression within 18 months. Amplification of TCR beta CDR3 regions used RNA as the template. HTBI primers were the set used in a first-round RT-PCR of the TCR CDR3. TCRdb re-called the multiplex PCR reads with MiXCR, one entry per CDR3 protein. The data hold roughly 700,000 distinct CDR3 sequences, with about 15% observed a single time.

Sequenced sample: blood. This sequence originates from a woman aged 18 to 35 with Graves' hyperthyroidism. The chain employs TRBV3-1 and TRBJ1-2, with 7 bases fitting TRBD1. In DNA, the CDR3 is TGTGCCAGCAGCTACCGCGATACAGGGGAAGATGGCTACACCTTC. It is translated as CASSYRDTGEDGYTF. Looking up the rest from reference TRBV3-1 and TRBJ1-2 gives the full variable domain: DTAVSQTPKYLVTQMGNDKSIKCEQNLGHDTMYWYKQDSKKFLKIMFSYNNKELIINETVPNRFSPKSPDKAHLNLHINSLELGDSAVYFCASSYRDTGEDGYTFGSGTRLTVV.